This TCR beta chain was sequenced during a study of cytomegalovirus exposure and HLA in healthy donors. General observations from the study: When analyzed later, a missense DCLRE1C variant was found to be linked to TCR beta V- and J-gene trimming. Usually a TCR sequence was rare, but some public TCRs were found in many donors.

In the case of this clone: Its target is not known.

It was healthy bone marrow donors who served as donors. PCR amplification relied on 60 Vbeta primers (plus 13 Jbeta primers). Generated by immunoSEQ multiplex PCR, the TCRdb table keeps only in-frame clones and is missing some. The repertoire includes under 200,000 clones, 86% of them detected once, and 1.5% to 2% sits in the top ten. Looked up from germline, CDR1 is MNHEY and CDR2 is SMNVEV (reference sequence). Deletions cut 5 bases from V and 6 bases from J, with 17 bases between. The CDR3 is 15 residues long. The sequenced sample consisted of PBMCs. The sequence was collected from a woman aged 18-29 years in good health and CMV-seronegative. The chain uses TRBV27 and TRBJ1-5; a possible D gene is TRBD1 (6 bases). The CDR3 is CASSTRTVDVQPQHF. CDR3 nucleotides: TGTGCCAGCAGTACCAGGACAGTGGATGTTCAGCCCCAGCATTTT.